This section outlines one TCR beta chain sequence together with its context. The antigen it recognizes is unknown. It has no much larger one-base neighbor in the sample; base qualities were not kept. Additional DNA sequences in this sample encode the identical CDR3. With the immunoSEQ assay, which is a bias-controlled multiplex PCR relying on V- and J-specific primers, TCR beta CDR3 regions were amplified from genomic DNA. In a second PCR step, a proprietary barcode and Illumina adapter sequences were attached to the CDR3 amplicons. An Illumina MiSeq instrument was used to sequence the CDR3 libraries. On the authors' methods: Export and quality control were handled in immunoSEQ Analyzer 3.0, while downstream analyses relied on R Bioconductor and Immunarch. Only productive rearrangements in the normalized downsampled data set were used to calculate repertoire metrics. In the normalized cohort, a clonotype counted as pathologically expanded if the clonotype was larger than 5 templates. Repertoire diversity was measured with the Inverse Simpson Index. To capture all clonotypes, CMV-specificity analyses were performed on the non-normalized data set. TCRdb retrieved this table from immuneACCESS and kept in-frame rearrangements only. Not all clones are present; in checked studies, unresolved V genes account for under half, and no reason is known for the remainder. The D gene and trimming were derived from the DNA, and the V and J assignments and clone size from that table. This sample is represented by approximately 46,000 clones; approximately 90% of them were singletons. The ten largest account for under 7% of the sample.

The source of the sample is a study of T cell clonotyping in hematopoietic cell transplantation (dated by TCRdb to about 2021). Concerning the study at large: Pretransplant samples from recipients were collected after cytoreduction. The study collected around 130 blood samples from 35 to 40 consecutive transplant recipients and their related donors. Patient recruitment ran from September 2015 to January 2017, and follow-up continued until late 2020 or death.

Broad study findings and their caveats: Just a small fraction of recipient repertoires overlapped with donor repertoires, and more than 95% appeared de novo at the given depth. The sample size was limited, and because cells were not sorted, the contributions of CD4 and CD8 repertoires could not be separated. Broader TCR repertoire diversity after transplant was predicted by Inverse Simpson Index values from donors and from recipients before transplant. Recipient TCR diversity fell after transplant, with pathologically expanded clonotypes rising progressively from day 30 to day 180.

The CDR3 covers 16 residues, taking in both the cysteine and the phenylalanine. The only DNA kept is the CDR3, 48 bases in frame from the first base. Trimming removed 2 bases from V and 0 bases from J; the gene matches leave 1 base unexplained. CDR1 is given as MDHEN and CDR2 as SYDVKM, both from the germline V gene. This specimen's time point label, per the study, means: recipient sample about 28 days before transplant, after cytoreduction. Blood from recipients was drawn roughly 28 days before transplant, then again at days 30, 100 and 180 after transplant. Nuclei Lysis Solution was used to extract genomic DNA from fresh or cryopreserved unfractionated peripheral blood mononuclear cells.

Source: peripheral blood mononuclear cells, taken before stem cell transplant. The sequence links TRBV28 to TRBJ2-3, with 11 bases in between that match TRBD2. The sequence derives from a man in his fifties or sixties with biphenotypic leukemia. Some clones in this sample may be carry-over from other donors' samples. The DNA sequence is TGTGCCAGCAGTTTAGGGACTAGCGGTAGCACAGATACGCAGTATTTT. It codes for CASSLGTSGSTDTQYF.